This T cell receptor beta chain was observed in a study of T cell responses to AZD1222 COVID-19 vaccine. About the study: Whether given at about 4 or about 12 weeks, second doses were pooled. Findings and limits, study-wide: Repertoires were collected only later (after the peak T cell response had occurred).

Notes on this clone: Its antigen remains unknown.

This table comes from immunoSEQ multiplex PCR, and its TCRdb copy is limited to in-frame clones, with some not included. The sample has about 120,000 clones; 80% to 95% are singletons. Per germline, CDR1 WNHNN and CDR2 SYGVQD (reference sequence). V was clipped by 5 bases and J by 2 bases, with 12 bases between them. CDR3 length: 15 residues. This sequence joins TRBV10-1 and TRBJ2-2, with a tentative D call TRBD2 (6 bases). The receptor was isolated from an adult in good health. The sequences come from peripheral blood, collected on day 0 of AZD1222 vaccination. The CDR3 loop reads CASSSISGNTGELFF. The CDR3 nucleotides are TGCGCCAGCAGTTCGATTAGCGGCAACACCGGGGAGCTGTTTTTT.